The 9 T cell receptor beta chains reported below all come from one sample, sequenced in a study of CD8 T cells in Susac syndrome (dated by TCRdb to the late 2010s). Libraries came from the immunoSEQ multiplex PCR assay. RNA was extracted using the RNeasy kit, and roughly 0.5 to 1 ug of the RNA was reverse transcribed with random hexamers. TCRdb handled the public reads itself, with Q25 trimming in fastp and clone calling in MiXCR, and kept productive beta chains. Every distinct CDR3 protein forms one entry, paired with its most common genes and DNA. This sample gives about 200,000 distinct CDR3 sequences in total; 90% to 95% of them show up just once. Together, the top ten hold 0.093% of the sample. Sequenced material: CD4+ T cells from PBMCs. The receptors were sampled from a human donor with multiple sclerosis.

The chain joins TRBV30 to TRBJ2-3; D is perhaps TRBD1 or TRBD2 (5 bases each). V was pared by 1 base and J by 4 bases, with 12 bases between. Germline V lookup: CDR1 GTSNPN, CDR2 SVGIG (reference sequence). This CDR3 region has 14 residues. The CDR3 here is CAWSGGNGPDTQYF. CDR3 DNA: TGTGCCTGGAGTGGGGGGAATGGGCCAGATACGCAGTATTTT.

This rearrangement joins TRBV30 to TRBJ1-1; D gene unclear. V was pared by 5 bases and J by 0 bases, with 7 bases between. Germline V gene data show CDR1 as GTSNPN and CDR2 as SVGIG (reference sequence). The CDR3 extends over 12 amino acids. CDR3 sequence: CAWFRLNTEAFF. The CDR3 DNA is TGTGCCTGGTTTAGACTGAACACTGAAGCTTTCTTT.

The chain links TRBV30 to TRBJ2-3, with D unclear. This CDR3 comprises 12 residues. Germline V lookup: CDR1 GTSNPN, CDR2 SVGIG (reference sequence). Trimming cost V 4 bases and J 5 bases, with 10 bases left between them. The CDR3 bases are TGTGCCTGGACAAAGGACCGAGATACGCAGTATTTT. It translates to CAWTKDRDTQYF.

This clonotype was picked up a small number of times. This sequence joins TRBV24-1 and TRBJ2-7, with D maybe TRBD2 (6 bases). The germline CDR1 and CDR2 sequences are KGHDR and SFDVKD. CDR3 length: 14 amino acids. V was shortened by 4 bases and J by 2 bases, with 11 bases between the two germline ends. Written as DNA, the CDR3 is TGTGCCACCAGTGACGCGGGACGCCCCTACGAGCAGTACTTC. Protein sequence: CATSDAGRPYEQYF.

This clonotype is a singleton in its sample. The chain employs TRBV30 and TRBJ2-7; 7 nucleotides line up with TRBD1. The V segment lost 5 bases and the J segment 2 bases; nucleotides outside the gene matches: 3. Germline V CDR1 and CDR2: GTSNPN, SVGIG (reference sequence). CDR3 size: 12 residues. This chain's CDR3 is CAWETGTYEQYF. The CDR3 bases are TGTGCCTGGGAGACAGGGACCTACGAGCAGTACTTC.

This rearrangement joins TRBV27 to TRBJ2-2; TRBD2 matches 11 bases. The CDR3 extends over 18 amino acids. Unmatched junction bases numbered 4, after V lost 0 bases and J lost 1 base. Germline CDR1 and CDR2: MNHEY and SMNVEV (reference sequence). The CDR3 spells CASSLSRGTSGNTGELFF. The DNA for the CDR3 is TGTGCCAGCAGTTTATCGCGGGGGACTAGCGGGAACACCGGGGAGCTGTTTTTT.

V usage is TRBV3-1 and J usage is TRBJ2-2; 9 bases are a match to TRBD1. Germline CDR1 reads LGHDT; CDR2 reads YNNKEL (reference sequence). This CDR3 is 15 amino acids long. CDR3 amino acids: CATLPGQGYTGELFF. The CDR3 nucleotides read TGTGCTACCCTTCCGGGACAGGGATACACCGGGGAGCTGTTTTTT.

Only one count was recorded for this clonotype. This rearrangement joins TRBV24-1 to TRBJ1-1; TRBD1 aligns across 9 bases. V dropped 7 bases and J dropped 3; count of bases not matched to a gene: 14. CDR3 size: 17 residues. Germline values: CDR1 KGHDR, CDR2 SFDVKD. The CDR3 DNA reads TGTGCCACCAGGCCCCGGGACAGGGCAGGATCGGACACTGAAGCTTTCTTT. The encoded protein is CATRPRDRAGSDTEAFF.

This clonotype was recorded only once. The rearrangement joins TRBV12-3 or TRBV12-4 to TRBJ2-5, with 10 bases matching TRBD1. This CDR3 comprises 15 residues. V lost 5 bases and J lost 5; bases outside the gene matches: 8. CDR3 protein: CASSAGTGERETQYF. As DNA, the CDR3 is TGTGCCAGCAGTGCCGGGACAGGGGAAAGGGAGACCCAGTACTTC.